This TCR beta chain was found in a study of cytomegalovirus exposure and HLA in healthy donors. General observations from the study: It was reportedly the case that the classifier diagnosed cytomegalovirus status with high specificity and sensitivity. A later analysis showed that HLA-associated TCR beta chains had undergone more clonal expansion than equally common others. In most subjects, TCR beta sequences reportedly gave accurate predictions of HLA-A and HLA-B alleles.

The PCR was carried out with 60 Vbeta primers and 13 Jbeta primers. Assay used: immunoSEQ multiplex PCR; TCRdb lists only in-frame clones, some missing. This table lists some 200,000 clones. Donors sampled were nominally healthy, though unrecorded immune exposures were likely. Of note for this clone: Antigen unknown.

The CDR3 consists of 16 residues. The V gene lost 1 base and the J gene lost 3 bases, with 16 bases spanning the gap. The germline CDR1 and CDR2 sequences are SEHNR and FQNEAQ (reference sequence). The gene calls are TRBV7-9 and TRBJ2-7; no reliable D call. The sequence was obtained from a woman between 18 and 29 years old in good health and CMV-seropositive. Sequencing used PBMCs. In nucleotides, the CDR3 is TGTGCCAGCAGCTTAGAAGTTATAGGTGCGGACTACGAGCAGTACTTC. Translation gives CASSLEVIGADYEQYF.